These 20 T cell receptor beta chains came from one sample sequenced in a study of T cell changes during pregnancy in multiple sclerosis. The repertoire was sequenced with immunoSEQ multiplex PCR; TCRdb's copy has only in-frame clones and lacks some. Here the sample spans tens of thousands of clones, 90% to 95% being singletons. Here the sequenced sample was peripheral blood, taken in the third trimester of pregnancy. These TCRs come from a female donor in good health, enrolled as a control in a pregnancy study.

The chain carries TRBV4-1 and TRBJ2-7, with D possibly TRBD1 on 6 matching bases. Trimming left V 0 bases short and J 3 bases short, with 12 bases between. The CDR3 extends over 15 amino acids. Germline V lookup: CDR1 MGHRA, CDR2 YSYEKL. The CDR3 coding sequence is TGCGCCAGCAGCCAAGACTTTAACAGGGACTACGAGCAGTACTTC. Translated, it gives CASSQDFNRDYEQYF.

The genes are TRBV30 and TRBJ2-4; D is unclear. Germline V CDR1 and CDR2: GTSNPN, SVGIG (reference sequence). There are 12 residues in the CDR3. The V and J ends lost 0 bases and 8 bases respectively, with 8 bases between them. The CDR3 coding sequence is TGTGCCTGGAGTGTACTCCGGGACATTCAGTACTTC. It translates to CAWSVLRDIQYF.

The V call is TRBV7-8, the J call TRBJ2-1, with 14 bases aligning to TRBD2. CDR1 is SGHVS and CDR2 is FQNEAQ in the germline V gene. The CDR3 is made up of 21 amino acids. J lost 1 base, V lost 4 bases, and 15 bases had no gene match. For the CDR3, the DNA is TGTGCCAGCAGCTCGTACCCCGGGACTAGCGGGAGTGAAGGGTCCTACAATGAGCAGTTCTTC. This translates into CASSSYPGTSGSEGSYNEQFF.

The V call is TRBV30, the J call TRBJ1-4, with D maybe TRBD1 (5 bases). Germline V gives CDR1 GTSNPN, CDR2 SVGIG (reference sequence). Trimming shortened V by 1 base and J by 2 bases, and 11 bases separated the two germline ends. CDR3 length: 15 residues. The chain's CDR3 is CAWSEHRTTNEKLFF. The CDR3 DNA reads TGTGCCTGGAGTGAACACAGGACCACTAATGAAAAACTGTTTTTT. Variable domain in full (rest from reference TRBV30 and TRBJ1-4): SQTIHQWPATLVQPVGSPLSLECTVEGTSNPNLYWYRQAAGRGLQLLFYSVGIGQISSEVPQNLSASRPQDRQFILSSKKLLLSDSGFYLCAWSEHRTTNEKLFFGSGTQLSVL.

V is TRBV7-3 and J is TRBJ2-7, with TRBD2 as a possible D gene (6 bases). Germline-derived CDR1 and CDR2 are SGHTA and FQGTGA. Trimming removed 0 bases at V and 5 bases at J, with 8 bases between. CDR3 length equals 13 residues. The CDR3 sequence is CASSLTREDEQYF. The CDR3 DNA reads TGTGCCAGCAGCTTAACGAGGGAGGACGAGCAGTACTTC.

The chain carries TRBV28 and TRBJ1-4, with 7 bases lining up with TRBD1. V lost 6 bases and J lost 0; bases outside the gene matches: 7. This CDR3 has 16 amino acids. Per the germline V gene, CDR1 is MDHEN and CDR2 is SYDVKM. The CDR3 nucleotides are TGTGCCAGCAGCAATCCCGGACAGGCAACTAATGAAAAACTGTTTTTT. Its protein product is CASSNPGQATNEKLFF.

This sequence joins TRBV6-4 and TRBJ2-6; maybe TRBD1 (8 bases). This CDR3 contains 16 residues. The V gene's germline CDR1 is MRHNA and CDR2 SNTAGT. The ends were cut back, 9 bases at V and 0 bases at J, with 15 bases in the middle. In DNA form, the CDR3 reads TGTGCCAGAGGACAGGGAGGGTACTCTGGGGCCAACGTCCTGACTTTC. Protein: CARGQGGYSGANVLTF.

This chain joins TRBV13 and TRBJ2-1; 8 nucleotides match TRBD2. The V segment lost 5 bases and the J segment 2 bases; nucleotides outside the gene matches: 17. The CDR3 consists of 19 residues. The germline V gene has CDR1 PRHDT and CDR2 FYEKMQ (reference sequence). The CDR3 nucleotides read TGTGCCAGCAGCCCAGGGGTTTCGGCGGGAGGCCTCCCCTACAATGAGCAGTTCTTC. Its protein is CASSPGVSAGGLPYNEQFF.

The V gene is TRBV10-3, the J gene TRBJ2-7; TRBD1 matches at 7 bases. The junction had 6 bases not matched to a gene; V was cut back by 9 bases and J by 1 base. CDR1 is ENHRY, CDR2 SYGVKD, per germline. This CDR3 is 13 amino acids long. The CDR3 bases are TGTGCCATTGCGAACAGGGGTTCCTACGAGCAGTACTTC. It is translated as CAIANRGSYEQYF.

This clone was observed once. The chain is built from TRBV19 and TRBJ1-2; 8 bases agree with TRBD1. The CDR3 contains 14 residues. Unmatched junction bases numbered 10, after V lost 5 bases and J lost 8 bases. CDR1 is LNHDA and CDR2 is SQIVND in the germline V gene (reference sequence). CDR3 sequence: CASSVWTGSRGYTF. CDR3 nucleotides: TGTGCCAGTAGTGTCTGGACAGGGTCAAGGGGCTACACCTTC. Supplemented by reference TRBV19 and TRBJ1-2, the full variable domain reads DGGITQSPKYLFRKEGQNVTLSCEQNLNHDAMYWYRQDPGQGLRLIYYSQIVNDFQKGDIAEGYSVSREKKESFPLTVTSAQKNPTAFYLCASSVWTGSRGYTFGSGTRLTVV.

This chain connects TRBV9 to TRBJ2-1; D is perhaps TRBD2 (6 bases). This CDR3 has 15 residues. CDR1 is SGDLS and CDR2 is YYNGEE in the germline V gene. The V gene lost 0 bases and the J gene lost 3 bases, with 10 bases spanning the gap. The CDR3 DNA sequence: TGTGCCAGCAGCGTAGGAGACGGGAGCTACAATGAGCAGTTCTTC. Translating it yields CASSVGDGSYNEQFF. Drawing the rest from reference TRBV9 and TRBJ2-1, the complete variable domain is DSGVTQTPKHLITATGQRVTLRCSPRSGDLSVYWYQQSLDQGLQFLIQYYNGEERAKGNILERFSAQQFPDLHSELNLSSLELGDSALYFCASSVGDGSYNEQFFGPGTRLTVL.

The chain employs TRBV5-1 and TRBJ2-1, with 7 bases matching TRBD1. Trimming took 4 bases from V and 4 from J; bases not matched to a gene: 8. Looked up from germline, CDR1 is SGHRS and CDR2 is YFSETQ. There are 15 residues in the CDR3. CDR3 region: CASSVGYRGYNEQFF. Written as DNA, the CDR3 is TGCGCCAGCAGCGTGGGATACAGGGGATACAATGAGCAGTTCTTC.

The CDR3 reads CASSLGDRADQPQHF. Written as DNA, the CDR3 is TGTGCCAGCAGTTTGGGTGACAGGGCGGATCAGCCCCAGCATTTT. The rearrangement links TRBV28 to TRBJ1-5, with TRBD1 identical over 7 bases. Per the germline V gene, CDR1 is MDHEN and CDR2 is SYDVKM. The trim removed 3 bases at V and 5 bases at J, leaving 7 bases unmatched. The CDR3 is made up of 15 amino acids.

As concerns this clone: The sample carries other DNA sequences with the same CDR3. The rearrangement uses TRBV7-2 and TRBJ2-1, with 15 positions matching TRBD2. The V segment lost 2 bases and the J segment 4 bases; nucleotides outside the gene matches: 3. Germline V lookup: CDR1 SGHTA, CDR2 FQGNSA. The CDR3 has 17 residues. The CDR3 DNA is TGTGCCAGCAGCTTATTGGGACTAGCGGGGGGTTACAATGAGCAGTTCTTC. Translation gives CASSLLGLAGGYNEQFF.

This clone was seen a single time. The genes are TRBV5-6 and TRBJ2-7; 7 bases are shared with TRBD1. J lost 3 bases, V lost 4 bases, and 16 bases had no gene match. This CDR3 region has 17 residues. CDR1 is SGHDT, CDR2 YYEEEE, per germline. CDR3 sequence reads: CASSVEKTGTIGYEQYF. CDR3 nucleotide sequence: TGTGCCAGCAGCGTGGAAAAGACAGGGACGATCGGCTACGAGCAGTACTTC.

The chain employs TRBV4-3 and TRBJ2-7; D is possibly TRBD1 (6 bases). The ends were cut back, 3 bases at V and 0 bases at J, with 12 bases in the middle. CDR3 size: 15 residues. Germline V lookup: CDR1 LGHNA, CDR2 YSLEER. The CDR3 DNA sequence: TGCGCCAGCAGCCAGGATAGGGGGACCTCCTACGAGCAGTACTTC. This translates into CASSQDRGTSYEQYF.

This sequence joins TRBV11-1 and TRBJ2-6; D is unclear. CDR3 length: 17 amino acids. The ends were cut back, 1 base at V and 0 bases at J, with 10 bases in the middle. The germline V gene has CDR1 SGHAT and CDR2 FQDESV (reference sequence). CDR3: CASSLDQANSGANVLTF. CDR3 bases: TGTGCCAGCAGCTTAGACCAGGCGAACTCTGGGGCCAACGTCCTGACTTTC.

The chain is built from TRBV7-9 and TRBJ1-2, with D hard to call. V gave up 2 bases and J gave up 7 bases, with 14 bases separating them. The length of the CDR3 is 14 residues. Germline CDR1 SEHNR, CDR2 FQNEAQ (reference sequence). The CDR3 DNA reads TGTGCCAGCAGCTTATTGGGTCCGGAGAGTGGCTACACCTTC. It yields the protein CASSLLGPESGYTF.

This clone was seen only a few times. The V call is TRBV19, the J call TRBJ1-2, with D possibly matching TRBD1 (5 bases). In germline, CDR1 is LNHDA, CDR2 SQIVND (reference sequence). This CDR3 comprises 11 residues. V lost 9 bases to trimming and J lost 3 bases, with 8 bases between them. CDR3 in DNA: TGTGCCAGCGGGGGGGACTATGGCTACACCTTC. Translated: CASGGDYGYTF.

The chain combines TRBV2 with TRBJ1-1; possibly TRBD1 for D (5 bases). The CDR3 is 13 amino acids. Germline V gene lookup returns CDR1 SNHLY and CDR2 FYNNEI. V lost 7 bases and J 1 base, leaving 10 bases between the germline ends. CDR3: CASTGDRNTEAFF. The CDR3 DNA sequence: TGTGCCAGCACCGGAGACAGGAACACTGAAGCTTTCTTT.